This T cell receptor beta chain originates from a study of shared clonotypes between healthy human individuals. Background on the study: Each donor's CD4 naive and CD4 memory cells filled three plates apiece, CD8 naive two, and CD8 memory one. Findings and limits, study-wide: Lower generation probabilities were found for non-shared clonotypes than for those shared by all four donors. It was observed that 4% to 6% of naive CD4 clonotypes were shared across several donors.

This clone showed up just once. Its antigen remains unknown. Profiling relied on immunoSEQ multiplex PCR, and the TCRdb table lists in-frame clones only, not all of them. Found here are over a million clones, roughly 95% of them singletons; the top ten hold approximately 1.1%. CDR3 size: 15 residues. V lost 0 bases to trimming and J lost 5 bases; unmatched junction nucleotides: 4. The germline V gene encodes CDR1 KGHSH and CDR2 LQKENI. The source of this sequence is a man younger than 40 in good health. Sequences were obtained from naive CD4+ T cells sorted from blood. As for subset: CD45RA+ positively selected. The chain carries TRBV18 and TRBJ2-3; 8 bases line up with TRBD2. CDR3 protein: CASSPPALAGDTQYF. The CDR3 DNA reads TGTGCCAGCTCACCACCGGCTCTAGCGGGAGATACGCAGTATTTT.